The entry below gives a single T cell receptor (beta chain) sequence along with its context. Its specificity is unknown. The data derive from a study of spatial heterogeneity in lung cancer. General study results and limits: Counts of expanded intratumoral alpha and beta TCRs tracked tumor mutation counts.

Sample time point: sample taken at primary tumor resection. One entry per CDR3 protein, called by TCRdb with MiXCR from the 5' RACE reads. The profile shows around 4,900 distinct CDR3 sequences, roughly 7% of them singletons. Germline V gene data show CDR1 as MDHEN and CDR2 as SYDVKM. J was trimmed by 5 bases and V by 6 bases; bases with no gene match: 8. The CDR3 has 15 residues. The sequence was collected from a male donor with early-stage non-small cell lung cancer. This chain links TRBV28 with TRBJ2-1, with 9 positions matching TRBD1. This sample comprised lung tumor tissue, obtained at surgery. CDR3: CASRTGGFTHNEQFF. Here the CDR3 DNA reads TGTGCCAGCAGAACAGGGGGCTTTACCCACAATGAGCAGTTCTTC.